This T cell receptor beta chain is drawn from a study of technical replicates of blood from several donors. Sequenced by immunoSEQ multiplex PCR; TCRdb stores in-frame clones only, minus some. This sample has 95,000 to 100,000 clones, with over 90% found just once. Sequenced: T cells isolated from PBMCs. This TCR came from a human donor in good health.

The chain's CDR3 is CASSLFPNHATQYF. CDR3 coding DNA: TGTGCCAGCAGCTTGTTTCCTAACCACGCGACCCAGTACTTC. This chain joins TRBV5-6 and TRBJ2-5; no clear D gene. Trimming pared 1 base from V and 7 bases from J, leaving 14 bases between. The CDR3 extends over 14 amino acids. In germline, CDR1 is SGHDT, CDR2 YYEEEE.